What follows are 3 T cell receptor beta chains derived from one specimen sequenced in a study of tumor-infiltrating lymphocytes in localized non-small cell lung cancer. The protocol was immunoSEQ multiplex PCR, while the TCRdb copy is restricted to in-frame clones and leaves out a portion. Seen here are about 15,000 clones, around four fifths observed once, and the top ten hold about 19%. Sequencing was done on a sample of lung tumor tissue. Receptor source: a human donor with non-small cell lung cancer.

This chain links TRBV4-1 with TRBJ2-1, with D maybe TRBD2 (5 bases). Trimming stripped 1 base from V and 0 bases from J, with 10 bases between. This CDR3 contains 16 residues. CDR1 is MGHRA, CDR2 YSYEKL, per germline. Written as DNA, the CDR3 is TGCGCCAGCAGCCAAGGGTTAAGCGGCTCCTACAATGAGCAGTTCTTC. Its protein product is CASSQGLSGSYNEQFF.

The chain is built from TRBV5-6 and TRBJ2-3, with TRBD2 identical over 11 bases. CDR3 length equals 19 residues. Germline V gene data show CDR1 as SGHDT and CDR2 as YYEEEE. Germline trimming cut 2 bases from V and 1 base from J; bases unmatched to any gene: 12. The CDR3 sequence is CASSLLAGATWGGTDTQYF. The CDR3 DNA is TGTGCCAGCAGCTTACTAGCGGGAGCTACTTGGGGCGGCACAGATACGCAGTATTTT. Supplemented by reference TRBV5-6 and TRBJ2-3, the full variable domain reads DAGVTQSPTHLIKTRGQQVTLRCSPKSGHDTVSWYQQALGQGPQFIFQYYEEEERQRGNFPDRFSGHQFPNYSSELNVNALLLGDSALYLCASSLLAGATWGGTDTQYFGPGTRLTVL.

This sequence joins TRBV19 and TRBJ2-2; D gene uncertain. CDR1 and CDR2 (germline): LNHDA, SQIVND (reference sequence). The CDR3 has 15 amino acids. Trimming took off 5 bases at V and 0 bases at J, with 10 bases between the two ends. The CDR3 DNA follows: TGTGCCAGTAGTGCCAAAGGTACGAACACCGGGGAGCTGTTTTTT. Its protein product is CASSAKGTNTGELFF.